This T cell receptor beta chain emerged from a study of T cells in Graves' hyperthyroidism and ophthalmopathy. Whole-study results and caveats: In the analysis, a 13 V-J model separated ophthalmopathy from stable hyperthyroidism. Also found in blood were most expanded thyroid clonotypes above 0.001.

This clonotype came up many times. Its target is not known. RNA transcripts were the template for amplifying TCR beta CDR3 regions. A set of HTBI primers served as the primers for a first-round RT-PCR of the TCR CDR3. TCRdb called the multiplex PCR reads again in MiXCR, with one record for every CDR3 protein. The sample holds about 510,000 distinct CDR3 sequences, 46% seen once. Each diagnosis was grounded in clinical symptoms, serum thyroxine and TRAb, thyroid ultrasound, and orbital computed tomography. The CDR3 totals 15 residues. Germline V lookup: CDR1 SNHLY, CDR2 FYNNEI. The germline V and J ends were trimmed by 3 bases and 5 bases, with 16 bases remaining between them.

The sequence came from an adult woman with Graves' disease, either hyperthyroidism or ophthalmopathy (not recorded which). The J gene is TRBJ2-5, the V gene TRBV2; D remains ambiguous. Specimen: peripheral blood or thyroid tissue (not recorded which). Written as DNA, the CDR3 is TGTGCCAGCAGTGACGAAGGTTTGGTTGTGGAGACCCAGTACTTC. Encoded protein: CASSDEGLVVETQYF.